This T cell receptor beta chain was profiled in a study of OX40 agonist ivuxolimab in advanced cancers. Study background: The group had a mean age of roughly 56 years, ranged from 23 to 79, and was 80% to 85% male. Points from the study as a whole: Partial responders receiving 0.1-3.0 mg/kg showed among the lowest clonal expansion.

Assay used: immunoSEQ multiplex PCR; TCRdb lists only in-frame clones, some missing. The sample yields more than 55,000 clones, 81% seen once. Trimming took off 4 bases at V and 0 bases at J, with 9 bases between the two ends. CDR1 and CDR2 (germline): SGHTA, FQGNSA. The CDR3 consists of 14 residues. Details on this clone: What it binds is not known.

The chain uses TRBV7-2 and TRBJ2-5, with D possibly matching TRBD2 (5 bases). Sequences were derived from CD4+ or CD8+ T cells sorted from blood, sampled in a trial of the OX40 agonist ivuxolimab. This TCR was sampled from an adult with an advanced solid tumor such as melanoma, head and neck, liver or kidney cancer. The CDR3, as DNA: TGTGCCAGCAGCTCCACGGGGTACCAAGAGACCCAGTACTTC. This translates into CASSSTGYQETQYF.